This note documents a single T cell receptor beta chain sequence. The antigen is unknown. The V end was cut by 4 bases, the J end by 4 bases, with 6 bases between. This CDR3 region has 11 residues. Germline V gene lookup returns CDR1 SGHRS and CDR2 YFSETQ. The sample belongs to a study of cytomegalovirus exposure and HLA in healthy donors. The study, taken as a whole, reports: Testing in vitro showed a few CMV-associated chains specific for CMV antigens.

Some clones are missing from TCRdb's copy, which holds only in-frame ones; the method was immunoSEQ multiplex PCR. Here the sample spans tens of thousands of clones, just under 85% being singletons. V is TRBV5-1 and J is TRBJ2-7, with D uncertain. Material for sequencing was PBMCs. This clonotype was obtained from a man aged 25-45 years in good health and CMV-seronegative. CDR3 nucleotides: TGCGCCAGCAGCGAGATGTACGAGCAGTACTTC. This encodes CASSEMYEQYF.